The T cell receptor beta chain under discussion was sequenced for a study of blood T cell repertoires in COVID-19. Study context: The origin of the acute and convalescent COVID-19 samples was the United States, Italy and Spain. PBMCs, B-cell-depleted T cells, or T cells provided the cDNA or gDNA that made up the material.

Data came from immunoSEQ multiplex PCR; TCRdb stores just in-frame clones and leaves some out. The data hold 220,000 or so clones, with about 80% observed a single time. Trimming left V 3 bases short and J 3 bases short, with 16 bases between. Germline CDR1 reads SGHRS; CDR2 reads YFSETQ. The CDR3 is 15 residues long. Material: peripheral blood. This receptor was identified in a woman in her twenties or thirties who had recovered from COVID-19. The rearrangement joins TRBV5-1 to TRBJ2-7; possible D gene TRBD1, 5 bases. CDR3 coding DNA: TGCGCCAGCAGCTCCGTTACAGGCCCGGACTACGAGCAGTACTTC. Protein product: CASSSVTGPDYEQYF.